This TCR beta chain was recorded in a study of tumor-infiltrating lymphocytes in localized non-small cell lung cancer. The CDR3 extends over 14 amino acids. Germline V gives CDR1 SGHAT, CDR2 FQNNGV. The V end was cut by 5 bases, the J end by 2 bases, with 9 bases between. With regard to this clone: Its antigen is currently unknown.

Sequencing used immunoSEQ multiplex PCR; TCRdb keeps in-frame clones, though not all of them. This sample has 12,000 or so clones; 84% occur once, and the top ten carry approximately 8%. Study-wide findings and caveats: Each assay used a separate piece of the same tissue. Recurrence-free survival showed no association with tumor T-cell fraction. Higher tumor T cell infiltration than in uninvolved lung was supported by TCRbeta sequencing.

The chain uses TRBV11-2 and TRBJ1-4, with D perhaps matching TRBD1 (6 bases). Source material: lung tumor tissue. The receptor's source is a human donor with non-small cell lung cancer. The CDR3 loop is CASSKQGTNEKLFF. As DNA, the CDR3 is TGTGCCAGCAGCAAACAGGGTACTAATGAAAAACTGTTTTTT.